This T cell receptor (beta chain) comes out of a study of T cells in Graves' hyperthyroidism and ophthalmopathy. With regard to this clonotype: No antigen is known for it.

TCR beta CDR3 regions were amplified from RNA transcripts. Using the HTBI primer set, a first-round RT-PCR was run on the TCR CDR3. TCRdb recomputed calls from the multiplex PCR reads with MiXCR, one row per CDR3 protein. There are about 540,000 distinct CDR3 sequences in the sample; 46% occur only once, and just over 8% lies in the top ten. General study results and limits: Among thyroid clonotypes expanded above 0.001, most also appeared in blood.

Sequenced material: peripheral blood or thyroid tissue (not recorded which). The clonotype originates from a woman aged 18-30 years with Graves' hyperthyroidism.

The CDR3 loop is CASETGVGNTIYF. DNA of the CDR3: TGTGCTAGTGAGACAGGGGTGGGAAACACCATATATTTT. This chain joins TRBV12-5 and TRBJ1-3, with TRBD1 matching over 8 bases. CDR1 is LGHNT, CDR2 FRNRAP, per germline. This CDR3 comprises 13 residues. J was trimmed by 4 bases and V by 7 bases; bases with no gene match: 3.